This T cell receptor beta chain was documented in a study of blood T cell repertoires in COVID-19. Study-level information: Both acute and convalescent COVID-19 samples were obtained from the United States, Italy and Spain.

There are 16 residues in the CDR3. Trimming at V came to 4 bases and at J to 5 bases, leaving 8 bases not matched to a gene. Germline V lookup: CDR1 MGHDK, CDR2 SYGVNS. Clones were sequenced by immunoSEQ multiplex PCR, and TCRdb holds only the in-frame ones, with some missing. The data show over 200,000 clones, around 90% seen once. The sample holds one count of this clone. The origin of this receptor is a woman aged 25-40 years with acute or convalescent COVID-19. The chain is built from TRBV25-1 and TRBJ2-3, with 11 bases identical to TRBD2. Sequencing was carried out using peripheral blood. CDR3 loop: CASSGQTSGIRDTQYF. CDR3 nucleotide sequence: TGTGCCAGCAGTGGCCAGACTAGCGGGATCAGAGATACGCAGTATTTT.